Shown below are 11 T cell receptor beta chains from a single sample sequenced in a study of cytomegalovirus exposure and HLA in healthy donors. 60 Vbeta and 13 Jbeta primers were used in PCR. The repertoire was sequenced with immunoSEQ multiplex PCR; TCRdb's copy has only in-frame clones and lacks some. Counted here are 95,000 to 100,000 clones, roughly 80% occurring once; the ten biggest clones make up roughly 17%. Sequencing input: PBMCs. The source of these receptors is a man between 60 and 70 years old in good health and CMV-seropositive.

V and J are TRBV27 and TRBJ1-5, with TRBD1 matching 8 bases. This CDR3 region has 16 residues. CDR1 and CDR2 from the germline V gene are MNHEY and SMNVEV (reference sequence). The ends lost 6 bases at V and 4 bases at J; junction bases unmatched: 11. CDR3 coding DNA: TGTGCCAGCAGCCTCACCAGGGGGCCAGGAAATCAGCCCCAGCATTTT. Its protein is CASSLTRGPGNQPQHF.

The CDR3 is CATSGLAPGQTLNTEAFF. The CDR3 DNA is TGTGCCACCAGCGGATTAGCTCCGGGACAGACCCTGAACACTGAAGCTTTCTTT. The V and J genes are TRBV15 and TRBJ1-1; 7 bases fit TRBD1. The germline gives CDR1 LNHNV, CDR2 YYDKDF (reference sequence). The CDR3 contains 18 residues. Losses at the gene ends were 5 bases for V and 0 bases for J; bases not matched to a gene: 15. Based on the CDR3 plus reference TRBV15 and TRBJ1-1, the full variable domain is DAMVIQNPRYQVTQFGKPVTLSCSQTLNHNVMYWYQQKSSQAPKLLFHYYDKDFNNEADTPDNFQSRRPNTSFCFLDIRSPGLGDTAMYLCATSGLAPGQTLNTEAFFGQGTRLTVV.

This clone has just one count. This chain connects TRBV2 to TRBJ2-7, with D hard to call. Germline V gene data show CDR1 as SNHLY and CDR2 as FYNNEI. Trimming shortened V by 6 bases and J by 3 bases, and 18 bases separated the two germline ends. There are 15 residues in the CDR3. CDR3 coding DNA: TGTGCCAGCAGGGCTTCACAGATCCCCCTCTACGAGCAGTACTTC. This gives the protein CASRASQIPLYEQYF. Looking up the rest from reference TRBV2 and TRBJ2-7 gives the full variable domain: EPEVTQTPSHQVTQMGQEVILRCVPISNHLYFYWYRQILGQKVEFLVSFYNNEISEKSEIFDDQFSVERPDGSNFTLKIRSTKLEDSAMYFCASRASQIPLYEQYFGPGTRLTVT.

The chain couples TRBV4-2 to TRBJ2-4; D remains ambiguous. V was pared by 0 bases and J by 2 bases, with 8 bases between. Germline CDR1 LGHNA, CDR2 YNFKEQ. The CDR3 has 15 amino acids. CDR3 amino acids: CASSQEFYTKNIQYF. The DNA of the CDR3 is TGTGCCAGCAGCCAAGAGTTTTATACCAAAAACATTCAGTACTTC.

As regards this clone: The germline gene is not matched at one end of the junction; a read error may be the cause. The rearrangement joins TRBV6-5 to TRBJ1-3, with 7 bases identical to TRBD1. This CDR3 is 14 amino acids long. Looked up from germline, CDR1 is MNHEY and CDR2 is SVGAGI. CDR3 in DNA: TGTGCCAGCAGACTAACAGGGGCTGGAAACGCCATATATTTT. Translating gives CASRLTGAGNAIYF.

V is TRBV29-1 and J is TRBJ2-7, with D perhaps matching TRBD2 (6 bases). Germline CDR1 reads SQVTM; CDR2 reads ANQGSEA. Trimming removed 5 bases from V and 0 bases from J, with 8 bases in between. This CDR3 contains 12 residues. The CDR3 sequence is CSVRESSYEQYF. DNA of the CDR3: TGCAGCGTTCGGGAGAGCTCCTACGAGCAGTACTTC.

The chain employs TRBV2 and TRBJ2-2, with 8 bases lining up with TRBD1. The CDR3 sequence is 16 residues long. Germline V gene sequence: CDR1 SNHLY, CDR2 FYNNEI. J lost 1 base, V lost 1 base, and 2 bases had no gene match. Here the CDR3 DNA reads TGTGCCAGCAGTGAAGTTGGGACAGGGAACACCGGGGAGCTGTTTTTT. Translating gives CASSEVGTGNTGELFF.

This chain links TRBV27 with TRBJ1-1, with 8 bases that match TRBD1. With 6 bases clipped from V and 4 bases from J, the junction kept 7 bases outside the gene matches. Germline V gives CDR1 MNHEY, CDR2 SMNVEV (reference sequence). The CDR3 sequence is 14 residues long. CDR3 amino acids: CASRRQGLSTEAFF. The CDR3 bases are TGTGCCAGCAGACGACAGGGGTTGAGCACTGAAGCTTTCTTT.

This clone is a singleton in its sample. This sequence joins TRBV5-5 and TRBJ2-7; 7 nucleotides align to TRBD1. V lost 6 bases, J lost 6 bases, and 9 bases stayed unmatched. Germline V gene lookup returns CDR1 SGHKS and CDR2 YYEKEE (reference sequence). CDR3 size: 13 residues. The CDR3 DNA is TGTGCCAGCAACTGGGACAGAATGGGCGAGCAGTACTTC. Translation: CASNWDRMGEQYF.

The chain is built from TRBV7-2 and TRBJ1-5; the match to TRBD1 covers 7 bases. V lost 5 bases, J lost 1 base, and 8 bases stayed unmatched. The CDR3 is made up of 16 amino acids. CDR1 and CDR2 (germline): SGHTA, FQGNSA. CDR3 in amino acids: CASSRQGSGSNQPQHF. The CDR3 region has the DNA TGTGCCAGCAGCCGACAGGGCTCCGGCAGCAATCAGCCCCAGCATTTT.

The rearrangement links TRBV25-1 to TRBJ2-5, with 12 positions matching TRBD2. With 8 bases clipped from V and 2 bases from J, the junction kept 3 bases outside the gene matches. The germline CDR1 and CDR2 sequences are MGHDK and SYGVNS. The length of the CDR3 is 14 residues. The CDR3 protein is CASRTSGAQETQYF. Here the CDR3 DNA reads TGTGCCAGCCGGACTAGCGGGGCTCAAGAGACCCAGTACTTC.